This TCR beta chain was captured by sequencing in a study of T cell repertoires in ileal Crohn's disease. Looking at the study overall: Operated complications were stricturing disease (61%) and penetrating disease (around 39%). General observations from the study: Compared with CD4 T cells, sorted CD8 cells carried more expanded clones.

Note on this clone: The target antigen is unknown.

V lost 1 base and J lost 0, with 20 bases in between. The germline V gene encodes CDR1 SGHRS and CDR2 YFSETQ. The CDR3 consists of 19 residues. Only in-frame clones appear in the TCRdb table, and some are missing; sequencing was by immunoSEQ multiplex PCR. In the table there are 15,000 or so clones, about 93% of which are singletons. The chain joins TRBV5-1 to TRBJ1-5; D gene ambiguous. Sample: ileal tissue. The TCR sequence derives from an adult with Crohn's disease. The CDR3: CASSLKSQPKPYSNQPQHF. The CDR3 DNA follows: TGCGCCAGCAGCTTGAAATCGCAACCTAAGCCTTATAGCAATCAGCCCCAGCATTTT.